The 27 T cell receptor beta chains in this list originate from one sample, sequenced in a study of blood T cell repertoires in COVID-19. The repertoire was sequenced with immunoSEQ multiplex PCR; TCRdb's copy has only in-frame clones and lacks some. This sample has some 59,000 clones, with roughly four fifths found just once. Sample: peripheral blood. The receptors here all came from a woman aged 55 to 70 with acute or convalescent COVID-19.

The gene calls are TRBV30 and TRBJ1-6; 7 bases are shared with TRBD1. This CDR3 has 14 residues. Trimming took 2 bases from V and 7 from J; bases not matched to a gene: 5. Germline lookup yields CDR1 GTSNPN and CDR2 SVGIG (reference sequence). The CDR3 DNA reads as TGTGCCTGGAGTCGAGGCAGGGGGAATTCACCCCTCCACTTT. It translates to CAWSRGRGNSPLHF.

V is TRBV6-4 and J is TRBJ1-1, with D perhaps matching TRBD1 (6 bases). The CDR3 runs 13 residues. V was clipped by 5 bases and J by 4 bases, with 11 bases between them. Germline V gene data show CDR1 as MRHNA and CDR2 as SNTAGT. CDR3 nucleotides: TGTGCCAGCAGTAGGGAAGGGGGCACTGAAGCTTTCTTT. It yields the protein CASSREGGTEAFF.

V gene TRBV5-1 combines with J gene TRBJ2-3; D perhaps matches TRBD2 (6 bases). V lost 4 bases, J lost 6 bases, and 15 bases lay in between. Germline V gene data show CDR1 as SGHRS and CDR2 as YFSETQ. This CDR3 has 14 amino acids. The CDR3 region is CASSRDSGSDTQYF. The CDR3 bases are TGCGCCAGCAGCCGGGACTCCGGGTCCGATACGCAGTATTTT.

The chain couples TRBV27 to TRBJ2-7, with 7 bases aligning to TRBD1. V trimming: 6 bases; J trimming: 2 bases; junction bases outside the gene matches: 7. This CDR3 has 14 amino acids. Germline values: CDR1 MNHEY, CDR2 SMNVEV (reference sequence). In DNA form, the CDR3 reads TGTGCCAGCAGCTCGCCCGACAGGGCCTACGAGCAGTACTTC. Translated: CASSSPDRAYEQYF.

This rearrangement joins TRBV27 to TRBJ2-7, with TRBD1 as a possible D gene (5 bases). V was pared by 6 bases and J by 4 bases, with 13 bases between. This CDR3 comprises 13 residues. Germline CDR1 and CDR2: MNHEY and SMNVEV (reference sequence). CDR3 in DNA: TGTGCCAGCAGGGGGCTCTTAGTATACGAGCAGTACTTC. Translated, it gives CASRGLLVYEQYF.

The chain links TRBV7-2 to TRBJ1-6, with D possibly TRBD1 on 5 matching bases. Per the germline V gene, CDR1 is SGHTA and CDR2 is FQGNSA. This CDR3 contains 15 residues. V was pared by 5 bases and J by 6 bases, with 14 bases between. CDR3: CASSAQGRTNSPLHF. The DNA for the CDR3 is TGTGCCAGCAGCGCTCAGGGAAGGACTAATTCACCCCTCCACTTT.

The rearrangement links TRBV5-1 to TRBJ1-4, with 7 bases lining up with TRBD1. The junction had 6 bases not matched to a gene; V was cut back by 0 bases and J by 4 bases. Germline CDR1 SGHRS, CDR2 YFSETQ. The CDR3 runs to 16 residues. In nucleotides, the CDR3 is TGCGCCAGCAGCTTGGCCCCGACAGGGAGTAATGAAAAACTGTTTTTT. This sequence encodes CASSLAPTGSNEKLFF.

This clone appeared a single time. The V and J genes are TRBV24-1 and TRBJ2-5, with D perhaps matching TRBD1 (6 bases). Trimming took off 4 bases at V and 5 bases at J, with 16 bases between the two ends. Germline V CDR1 and CDR2: KGHDR, SFDVKD. The CDR3 covers 15 residues. Written as DNA, the CDR3 is TGTGCCACCAGTGACCCTGAGGGACACTTGGAGACCCAGTACTTC. Translation gives CATSDPEGHLETQYF.

The chain has TRBV2 and TRBJ2-1, with TRBD2 matching over 9 bases. CDR3 length: 13 residues. J gave up 4 bases and V 7 bases, and 2 bases lay outside the gene matches. The germline CDR1 and CDR2 sequences are SNHLY and FYNNEI. The CDR3 region has the DNA TGTGCCAGCAAGACTAGCGGTTACAATGAGCAGTTCTTC. Amino acid sequence: CASKTSGYNEQFF. The full variable domain, with the rest looked up from reference TRBV2 and TRBJ2-1, is EPEVTQTPSHQVTQMGQEVILRCVPISNHLYFYWYRQILGQKVEFLVSFYNNEISEKSEIFDDQFSVERPDGSNFTLKIRSTKLEDSAMYFCASKTSGYNEQFFGPGTRLTVL.

The V call is TRBV5-1, the J call TRBJ2-5, with 7 nucleotides matching TRBD1. J lost 1 base, V lost 0 bases, and 6 bases had no gene match. CDR1 and CDR2 from the germline V gene are SGHRS and YFSETQ. This CDR3 has 16 amino acids. The CDR3 region is CASSLGGTASQETQYF. As DNA, the CDR3 is TGCGCCAGCAGCTTGGGTGGGACAGCCAGCCAAGAGACCCAGTACTTC.

The J gene is TRBJ1-2, the V gene TRBV5-4; a possible D gene is TRBD1 (5 bases). Germline V gene lookup returns CDR1 SGHNT and CDR2 YYREEE (reference sequence). This CDR3 spans 14 amino acids. Trimming shortened V by 0 bases and J by 5 bases, and 11 bases separated the two germline ends. This CDR3 is CASSLGGVAYGYTF. The CDR3 DNA sequence: TGTGCCAGCAGCTTGGGGGGGGTGGCGTATGGCTACACCTTC.

The chain carries TRBV30 and TRBJ1-2; 9 bases align to TRBD1. The CDR3 runs 14 residues. Germline lookup yields CDR1 GTSNPN and CDR2 SVGIG (reference sequence). The ends lost 1 base at V and 4 bases at J; junction bases unmatched: 4. The CDR3 here is CAWSGQGGTYGYTF. The CDR3 nucleotides are TGTGCCTGGAGTGGACAGGGGGGGACCTATGGCTACACCTTC.

The chain employs TRBV3-1 (or the pseudogene TRBV3-2) and TRBJ1-3; 7 bases are shared with TRBD1. Germline lookup yields CDR1 LGHDT and CDR2 YNNKEL (reference sequence). The J segment lost 2 bases and the V segment lost 3 bases, leaving 4 bases of the junction unmatched. This CDR3 is 15 amino acids long. CDR3 DNA: TGTGCCAGCAGCCAGGACAGGAGCACTGGAAACACCATATATTTT. This sequence encodes CASSQDRSTGNTIYF.

The genes are TRBV5-1 and TRBJ2-3, with 9 bases that match TRBD1. J lost 3 bases, V lost 0 bases, and 5 bases had no gene match. This CDR3 comprises 16 residues. CDR1 is SGHRS, CDR2 YFSETQ, per germline. The CDR3 protein is CASSLGRTGVTDTQYF. The DNA for the CDR3 is TGCGCCAGCAGCTTGGGGAGGACAGGGGTTACAGATACGCAGTATTTT. The variable domain in full, completed from reference TRBV5-1 and TRBJ2-3, reads KAGVTQTPRYLIKTRGQQVTLSCSPISGHRSVSWYQQTPGQGLQFLFEYFSETQRNKGNFPGRFSGRQFSNSRSEMNVSTLELGDSALYLCASSLGRTGVTDTQYFGPGTRLTVL.

In this sample, this clone turned up a few times. V usage is TRBV27 and J usage is TRBJ1-2; 8 bases align to TRBD1. Germline V gene lookup returns CDR1 MNHEY and CDR2 SMNVEV (reference sequence). The CDR3 contains 14 residues. V trimming: 4 bases; J trimming: 8 bases; junction bases outside the gene matches: 9. The CDR3 region has the DNA TGTGCCAGCAGTTCCTCTCAGGGGGCGGGAGGCTACACCTTC. Its translation is CASSSSQGAGGYTF.

The chain links TRBV18 to TRBJ1-6; D not resolved. This CDR3 is built from 15 residues. With 4 bases removed from V and 0 bases from J, the gap between germline ends came to 7 bases. Germline-derived CDR1 and CDR2 are KGHSH and LQKENI. The CDR3 region is CASSLGSSYNSPLHF. Written as DNA, the CDR3 is TGTGCCAGCTCACTGGGGAGCTCCTATAATTCACCCCTCCACTTT.

The rearrangement joins TRBV4-2 to TRBJ2-3; 10 bases agree with TRBD2. This CDR3 is 17 amino acids long. From germline, CDR1 is LGHNA and CDR2 YNFKEQ. The V and J ends lost 0 bases and 3 bases, in that order; junction bases with no gene match: 6. DNA of the CDR3: TGTGCCAGCAGCCAAGAGGAGCGGGGGGGGCAAACAGATACGCAGTATTTT. Its translation: CASSQEERGGQTDTQYF.

The gene calls are TRBV30 and TRBJ1-5; TRBD1 matches 7 bases. Germline trimming cut 2 bases from V and 0 bases from J; bases unmatched to any gene: 7. The CDR3 spans 16 residues. Germline CDR1 and CDR2: GTSNPN and SVGIG (reference sequence). The CDR3 sequence: CAWSPRDRYSNQPQHF. As DNA, the CDR3 is TGTGCCTGGAGTCCTCGGGACAGATATAGCAATCAGCCCCAGCATTTT.

The rearrangement links TRBV5-1 to TRBJ1-5; D call uncertain. This CDR3 has 14 amino acids. Germline V lookup: CDR1 SGHRS, CDR2 YFSETQ. Trimming pared 4 bases from V and 3 bases from J, leaving 11 bases between. CDR3 residues: CASSVGGPNQPQHF. CDR3 bases: TGCGCCAGCAGCGTGGGAGGCCCCAATCAGCCCCAGCATTTT.

CDR3 coding DNA: TGCAGCGTTGAAGAAGACAGGGGCACCTACGAGCAGTACTTC. Translation: CSVEEDRGTYEQYF. This chain joins TRBV29-1 and TRBJ2-7; 8 bases line up with TRBD1. V lost 0 bases and J lost 2; bases outside the gene matches: 3. CDR3 length: 14 residues. Germline V gene lookup returns CDR1 SQVTM and CDR2 ANQGSEA.

The chain couples TRBV10-3 to TRBJ2-7, with 8 bases matching TRBD1. The V gene's germline CDR1 is ENHRY and CDR2 SYGVKD. With V trimmed by 6 bases and J by 3 bases, 7 bases remained unmatched. The CDR3 runs to 14 residues. CDR3: CAIRDRERNYEQYF. The CDR3 coding sequence is TGTGCCATCAGGGACAGGGAAAGGAACTACGAGCAGTACTTC.

CDR3 amino acids: CSVVGAGMNTEAFF. Here the CDR3 DNA reads TGCAGCGTTGTGGGGGCAGGAATGAACACTGAAGCTTTCTTT. J is TRBJ1-1 and V is TRBV29-1, with a weak D call TRBD1 (6 bases). This CDR3 is 14 amino acids long. V was trimmed by 4 bases and J by 0 bases, leaving 12 bases between them. Germline V CDR1 and CDR2: SQVTM, ANQGSEA.

The chain employs TRBV18 and TRBJ1-3; 9 positions match TRBD1. This CDR3 is built from 16 residues. Germline CDR1 KGHSH, CDR2 LQKENI. The V gene end was trimmed by 2 bases and the J gene end by 2 bases; junction bases not matched to a gene: 4. The CDR3 here is CASSPSGTGTGNTIYF. The CDR3 DNA reads TGTGCCAGCTCACCATCCGGGACAGGGACTGGAAACACCATATATTTT. The complete variable domain, with remaining parts taken from reference TRBV18 and TRBJ1-3, reads NAGVMQNPRHLVRRRGQEARLRCSPMKGHSHVYWYRQLPEEGLKFMVYLQKENIIDESGMPKERFSAEFPKEGPSILRIQQVVRGDSAAYFCASSPSGTGTGNTIYFGEGSWLTVV.

The rearrangement joins TRBV30 to TRBJ2-1; 8 positions agree with TRBD2. The germline V gene has CDR1 GTSNPN and CDR2 SVGIG (reference sequence). There are 13 residues in the CDR3. The V segment lost 5 bases and the J segment 3 bases; nucleotides outside the gene matches: 3. CDR3 DNA sequence: TGTGCCTGGGGTAGCGGGAACTACAATGAGCAGTTCTTC. As protein: CAWGSGNYNEQFF.

This chain uses TRBV6-5 with TRBJ1-1; 7 bases fit TRBD1. With V trimmed by 6 bases and J by 1 base, 5 bases remained unmatched. The CDR3 length is 14 residues. Germline V gene lookup returns CDR1 MNHEY and CDR2 SVGAGI. The CDR3 reads CASRLGQPNTEAFF. CDR3 coding DNA: TGTGCCAGCAGGCTGGGACAGCCGAACACTGAAGCTTTCTTT.

CDR3 sequence reads: CASSRTGLQEKLFF. The CDR3 region has the DNA TGTGCCAGCAGCAGGACAGGGTTGCAAGAAAAACTGTTTTTT. The chain links TRBV21-1 to TRBJ1-4; the table's D call TRBD1 went unverified against the DNA. TRBV21-1 is a listed pseudogene. This CDR3 spans 14 amino acids.

A single count supports this clone. This chain connects TRBV6-5 to TRBJ2-5; D is possibly TRBD2 (6 bases). CDR3 size: 15 residues. With 5 bases removed from V and 5 bases from J, the gap between germline ends came to 18 bases. Germline CDR1 reads MNHEY; CDR2 reads SVGAGI. CDR3 sequence (DNA): TGTGCCAGCAGTCCCGGGACTCAAAATGGGGAGACCCAGTACTTC. This sequence encodes CASSPGTQNGETQYF.